These 9 T cell receptor beta chains were all obtained from the same sample, sequenced in a study of cytomegalovirus exposure and HLA in healthy donors. Amplification used 60 Vbeta primers and 13 Jbeta primers. Sequenced by immunoSEQ multiplex PCR; TCRdb stores in-frame clones only, minus some. The table records 110,000 to 150,000 clones, approximately 72% of them present only once. Sequenced material: PBMCs. These receptors were taken from a man between 40 and 49 years old in good health and CMV-seronegative.

The rearrangement uses TRBV6-1 and TRBJ2-5; 11 bases align to TRBD2. The CDR3 totals 15 residues. Germline V CDR1 and CDR2: MNHNS, SASEGT. Trimming removed 7 bases from V and 1 base from J; junction bases left unmatched: 5. The CDR3 nucleotides are TGTGCCAGCATTAGACTAGCGGGGCGCCAAGAGACCCAGTACTTC. It translates to CASIRLAGRQETQYF.

This rearrangement joins TRBV7-9 to TRBJ1-1, with a tentative D call TRBD1 (6 bases). The CDR3 has 16 amino acids. V was shortened by 6 bases and J by 4 bases, with 21 bases between the two germline ends. The germline V gene has CDR1 SEHNR and CDR2 FQNEAQ (reference sequence). CDR3 sequence (DNA): TGTGCCAGCAGTTGGGGGGGGGCCGTCTCGGGCACTGAAGCTTTCTTT. Translated, it gives CASSWGGAVSGTEAFF. The whole variable domain, filled in from reference TRBV7-9 and TRBJ1-1, reads DTGVSQNPRHKITKRGQNVTFRCDPISEHNRLYWYRQTLGQGPEFLTYFQNEAQLEKSRLLSDRFSAERPKGSFSTLEIQRTEQGDSAMYLCASSWGGAVSGTEAFFGQGTRLTVV.

The chain uses TRBV7-2 and TRBJ2-1, with D tentatively TRBD2 (6 bases). Germline V gene data show CDR1 as SGHTA and CDR2 as FQGNSA. Trimming took off 2 bases at V and 2 bases at J, with 10 bases between the two ends. CDR3 size: 15 residues. The CDR3 protein is CASSLRDSPYNEQFF. DNA of the CDR3: TGTGCCAGCAGCTTAAGGGACTCCCCCTACAATGAGCAGTTCTTC.

Here the CDR3 reads CASTLGGGGSGYTF. DNA of the CDR3: TGTGCCAGCACCCTGGGAGGGGGAGGTAGCGGCTACACCTTC. The rearrangement joins TRBV28 to TRBJ1-2; possibly TRBD1 for D (6 bases). Germline V CDR1 and CDR2: MDHEN, SYDVKM. V lost 7 bases and J lost 8, with 20 bases in between. The CDR3 length is 14 residues.

This clone has a handful of counts. The CDR3 region has the DNA TGTGCCAGTAGTATAGTGGTCGGCTCCGCGGTTGAAGCTTTCTTT. Residues: CASSIVVGSAVEAFF. V usage is TRBV19 and J usage is TRBJ1-1; D remains ambiguous. V lost 1 base, J lost 7 bases, and 16 bases lay in between. Per the germline V gene, CDR1 is LNHDA and CDR2 is SQIVND (reference sequence). The length of the CDR3 is 15 residues.

This clone was counted a few times. This chain joins TRBV6-5 and TRBJ2-7, with 7 bases aligning to TRBD1. There are 15 residues in the CDR3. Germline values: CDR1 MNHEY, CDR2 SVGAGI. The J segment lost 1 base and the V segment lost 0 bases, leaving 3 bases of the junction unmatched. The CDR3 DNA is TGTGCCAGCAGTTACTCAGGGGGCCTTTCCTACGAGCAGTACTTC. Amino acid sequence: CASSYSGGLSYEQYF.

V and J are TRBV4-2 and TRBJ2-1; a weak D match, TRBD2 (6 bases). Per germline, CDR1 LGHNA and CDR2 YNFKEQ. This CDR3 has 15 residues. V shed 0 bases and J shed 15 bases, with 21 bases lying between them. Written as DNA, the CDR3 is TGTGCCAGCAGCCAAGAACGGTTTGGAGGGAGTACGCTGTTCTTC. Its translation: CASSQERFGGSTLFF.

The chain employs TRBV13 and TRBJ2-2, with TRBD2 identical over 8 bases. The CDR3 is 13 residues long. V gave up 6 bases and J gave up 6 bases; unmatched junction bases: 3. Germline CDR1 and CDR2: PRHDT and FYEKMQ (reference sequence). CDR3 nucleotide sequence: TGTGCCAGCAGACGGGGGGGATCCGGGGAGCTGTTTTTT. Translating it yields CASRRGGSGELFF.

The V call is TRBV28, the J call TRBJ1-5, with TRBD1 identical over 9 bases. Trimming took 4 bases from V and 6 from J; bases not matched to a gene: 7. Germline V CDR1 and CDR2: MDHEN, SYDVKM. This CDR3 is 15 amino acids long. CDR3 sequence reads: CASSWTQGAIQPQHF. CDR3 bases: TGTGCCAGCAGTTGGACACAGGGGGCTATTCAGCCCCAGCATTTT.